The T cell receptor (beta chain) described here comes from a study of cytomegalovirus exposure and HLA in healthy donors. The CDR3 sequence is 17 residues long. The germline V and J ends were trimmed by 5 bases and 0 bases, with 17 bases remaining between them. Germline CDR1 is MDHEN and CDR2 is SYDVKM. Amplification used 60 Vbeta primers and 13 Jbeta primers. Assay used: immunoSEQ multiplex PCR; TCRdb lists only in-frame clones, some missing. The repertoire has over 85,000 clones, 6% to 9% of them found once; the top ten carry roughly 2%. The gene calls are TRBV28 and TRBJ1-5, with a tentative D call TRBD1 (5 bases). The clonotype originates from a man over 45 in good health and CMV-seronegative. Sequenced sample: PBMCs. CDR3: CASSRLQGRYSNQPQHF. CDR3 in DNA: TGTGCCAGCAGTCGACTTCAGGGTAGGTATAGCAATCAGCCCCAGCATTTT. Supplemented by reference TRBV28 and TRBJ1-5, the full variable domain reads DVKVTQSSRYLVKRTGEKVFLECVQDMDHENMFWYRQDPGLGLRLIYFSYDVKMKEKGDIPEGYSVSREKKERFSLILESASTNQTSMYLCASSRLQGRYSNQPQHFGDGTRLSIL.